The table lists the clone carrying this T cell receptor beta chain with a few counts. In the PCR, 60 Vbeta and 13 Jbeta primers were used. TCRdb keeps only in-frame clones here, not all; method: immunoSEQ multiplex PCR. The sample lists some 110,000 clones; around 70% were seen once. This record comes from a study of cytomegalovirus exposure and HLA in healthy donors. The CDR3 is made up of 15 amino acids. Trimming at V came to 6 bases and at J to 3 bases, leaving 6 bases not matched to a gene. Germline V gene data show CDR1 as LNHDA and CDR2 as SQIVND (reference sequence). The source material was PBMCs. This chain links TRBV19 with TRBJ1-5; TRBD1 matches at 9 bases. This clonotype was obtained from a boy aged 10-17 years in good health and CMV-seronegative. The CDR3 DNA reads TGTGCCAGTAGAAACCGGGACAGGGCCAATCAGCCCCAGCATTTT. This gives the protein CASRNRDRANQPQHF.